The clone carrying this TCR beta chain was recorded a few times. MiXCR, run by TCRdb on the RT-PCR reads, gives a single entry per CDR3 protein. The sample lists about 700,000 distinct CDR3 sequences, about 14% occurring once. V lost 5 bases, J lost 6 bases, and 16 bases lay in between. The germline CDR1 and CDR2 sequences are MNHEY and SMNVEV (reference sequence). This CDR3 spans 14 amino acids. The chain employs TRBV27 and TRBJ1-1, with TRBD1 as a possible D gene (5 bases). The receptor comes from a female donor in good health, serving as a healthy control. The sequenced material came from memory CD4+ T cells from blood. The CDR3 sequence is CASSLGRGFAEAFF. The CDR3 DNA sequence: TGTGCCAGCAGTCTGGGTCGGGGGTTCGCTGAAGCTTTCTTT.